This T cell receptor (beta chain) was sequenced in a study of T cell repertoires in cytomegalovirus infection. Whole-study context: Through public TCR beta signatures, both CMV infection and matching HLA type were indicated.

This clonotype was counted only a few times. Its specificity is not known. Broader study findings: Predominance within the ex vivo response was attributable to HLA-C-restricted CMV-specific TCR beta clonotypes. People with CMV and the relevant HLA were identified by cumulative public TCR beta family frequency.

TCRdb itself ran the reads through MiXCR, one entry per CDR3 protein. This sample yields nearly 650,000 distinct CDR3 sequences, of which 20% to 30% are seen a single time; around 8% belongs to the top ten. The CDR3 loop spans 16 amino acids. V dropped 0 bases and J dropped 2 bases, with 10 bases sitting between them. Germline V CDR1 and CDR2: LGHNA, YSLEER. The TCR originated in a human donor in good health (CMV status not recorded). Some clones in this sample may be carry-over from other donors' samples. The specimen was CD8+ T cells from PBMCs. The V and J genes are TRBV4-3 and TRBJ2-2; no firm D call. CDR3 loop: CASSQEGPSNTGELFF. In DNA, the CDR3 is TGCGCCAGCAGCCAAGAGGGCCCCTCAAACACCGGGGAGCTGTTTTTT.